The 22 T cell receptor beta chains below all came from one sample that was sequenced in a study of blood T cell repertoires in COVID-19. Using immunoSEQ multiplex PCR, the repertoire was profiled, and TCRdb retains in-frame clones only, with some absent. The sample shows over 250,000 clones, around 92% of them seen only once. The sequencing input was PBMCs or T cells enriched from blood (not recorded which). These receptors originate from a woman aged 55-75 years who had recovered from COVID-19.

The rearrangement uses TRBV6-1 and TRBJ2-2; D unclear. The V and J ends lost 2 bases and 5 bases respectively, with 9 bases between them. This CDR3 has 14 amino acids. CDR1 and CDR2 from the germline V gene are MNHNS and SASEGT. The CDR3 DNA reads TGTGCCAGCAGTGAATCAGAGGAGACCGGGGAGCTGTTTTTT. Its protein product is CASSESEETGELFF.

V and J are TRBV5-1 and TRBJ2-1; 14 bases fit TRBD2. With 4 bases clipped from V and 10 bases from J, the junction kept 7 bases outside the gene matches. CDR3 length: 15 amino acids. In germline, CDR1 is SGHRS, CDR2 YFSETQ. The CDR3 DNA sequence: TGCGCCAGCAGCAGCGGACTAGCGGGGGGCTTAGAGCAGTTCTTC. It specifies CASSSGLAGGLEQFF.

The gene calls are TRBV19 and TRBJ2-1; maybe TRBD1 (6 bases). The V end was cut by 1 base, the J end by 1 base, with 11 bases between. Germline V gives CDR1 LNHDA, CDR2 SQIVND (reference sequence). The CDR3 totals 16 residues. The CDR3 DNA follows: TGTGCCAGTAGTATAGTCAGGGGAGTTTCCTACAATGAGCAGTTCTTC. Its protein is CASSIVRGVSYNEQFF.

The chain carries TRBV30 and TRBJ2-1; D is ambiguous. Between the trimmed V and J ends, which lost 0 bases and 10 bases, there was a span of 13 bases. This CDR3 is 13 amino acids long. Germline V gives CDR1 GTSNPN, CDR2 SVGIG (reference sequence). The DNA for the CDR3 is TGTGCCTGGAGTGTCATCCCCTCAGGCGAGCAGTTCTTC. The encoded protein is CAWSVIPSGEQFF. Full variable domain (missing parts from reference TRBV30 and TRBJ2-1): SQTIHQWPATLVQPVGSPLSLECTVEGTSNPNLYWYRQAAGRGLQLLFYSVGIGQISSEVPQNLSASRPQDRQFILSSKKLLLSDSGFYLCAWSVIPSGEQFFGPGTRLTVL.

The chain carries TRBV6-5 and TRBJ2-7; D remains ambiguous. CDR1 is MNHEY, CDR2 SVGAGI, per germline. The CDR3 runs 15 residues. V was shortened by 0 bases and J by 4 bases, with 13 bases between the two germline ends. CDR3 sequence: CASSYSFLSLYEQYF. The CDR3 region has the DNA TGTGCCAGCAGTTACTCGTTTTTGAGCTTATACGAGCAGTACTTC.

The CDR3 coding sequence is TGTGCCAGCAGACGACAGGGAAATGAGCAGTTCTTC. It codes for CASRRQGNEQFF. The chain combines TRBV12-3 or TRBV12-4 with TRBJ2-1; 7 bases fit TRBD1. The CDR3 loop spans 12 amino acids. Losses at the gene ends were 6 bases for V and 7 bases for J; bases not matched to a gene: 3.

The V gene is TRBV27, the J gene TRBJ2-1, with D uncertain. Germline V CDR1 and CDR2: MNHEY, SMNVEV (reference sequence). The CDR3 length is 12 residues. V dropped 3 bases and J dropped 4 bases, with 4 bases sitting between them. CDR3 loop: CASSFRYNEQFF. CDR3 nucleotide sequence: TGTGCCAGCAGTTTCAGGTACAATGAGCAGTTCTTC.

The chain combines TRBV10-3 with TRBJ1-2; 7 bases match TRBD1. The length of the CDR3 is 14 residues. J was trimmed by 2 bases and V by 4 bases; bases with no gene match: 4. Germline V gene sequence: CDR1 ENHRY, CDR2 SYGVKD. The CDR3 sequence is CAISVDRENYGYTF. The CDR3 DNA is TGTGCCATCAGTGTTGACAGGGAAAACTATGGCTACACCTTC.

This chain joins TRBV5-1 and TRBJ2-5, with D possibly TRBD1 on 6 matching bases. V dropped 3 bases and J dropped 0 bases, with 9 bases sitting between them. The CDR3 spans 14 residues. Germline CDR1 reads SGHRS; CDR2 reads YFSETQ. CDR3 coding DNA: TGCGCCAGCAGCTCAGGACAGTACCAAGAGACCCAGTACTTC. It is translated as CASSSGQYQETQYF. The whole variable domain, filled in from reference TRBV5-1 and TRBJ2-5, reads KAGVTQTPRYLIKTRGQQVTLSCSPISGHRSVSWYQQTPGQGLQFLFEYFSETQRNKGNFPGRFSGRQFSNSRSEMNVSTLELGDSALYLCASSSGQYQETQYFGPGTRLLVL.

This chain uses TRBV6-5 with TRBJ2-5; D unclear. Trimming shortened V by 4 bases and J by 5 bases, and 14 bases separated the two germline ends. The CDR3 length is 14 residues. Germline V gene lookup returns CDR1 MNHEY and CDR2 SVGAGI. Here the CDR3 reads CASSSGFRQETQYF. CDR3 nucleotide sequence: TGTGCCAGCAGTTCAGGATTCCGGCAGGAGACCCAGTACTTC.

The chain recombines TRBV12-3 or TRBV12-4 with TRBJ2-3, with a tentative D call TRBD2 (5 bases). V was clipped by 6 bases and J by 2 bases, with 6 bases between them. The CDR3 totals 12 residues. In DNA, the CDR3 is TGTGCCAGCAGGGACTCCACAGATACGCAGTATTTT. It translates to CASRDSTDTQYF.

V usage is TRBV13 and J usage is TRBJ1-2; D remains unclear. This CDR3 region has 11 residues. Germline V gives CDR1 PRHDT, CDR2 FYEKMQ (reference sequence). V gave up 6 bases and J gave up 6 bases, with 8 bases separating them. The chain's CDR3 is CASSPPNGYTF. DNA of the CDR3: TGTGCCAGCAGTCCCCCTAATGGCTACACCTTC.

The V and J genes are TRBV5-4 and TRBJ2-5; 8 bases fit TRBD2. The CDR3 runs to 14 residues. J gave up 2 bases and V 1 base, and 1 base lay outside the gene matches. Germline V lookup: CDR1 SGHNT, CDR2 YYREEE (reference sequence). The CDR3: CASSLRGGQETQYF. The CDR3 region has the DNA TGTGCCAGCAGCTTGCGGGGGGGGCAAGAGACCCAGTACTTC.

The chain links TRBV3-1 (or the pseudogene TRBV3-2) to TRBJ2-5, with D uncertain. V lost 0 bases, J lost 5 bases, and 13 bases lay in between. The CDR3 is 15 amino acids. Per the germline V gene, CDR1 is LGHDT and CDR2 is YNNKEL (reference sequence). The CDR3 bases are TGTGCCAGCAGCCAAGATCGGCGTTACGGGGAGACCCAGTACTTC. This codes for CASSQDRRYGETQYF.

J is TRBJ1-5 and V is TRBV3-1 (or the pseudogene TRBV3-2); D is possibly TRBD1 (6 bases). The germline V gene encodes CDR1 LGHDT and CDR2 YNNKEL (reference sequence). V lost 1 base and J 6 bases, leaving 19 bases between the germline ends. The CDR3 extends over 17 amino acids. Here the CDR3 reads CASSQVPLGGAFQPQHF. CDR3 nucleotides: TGTGCCAGCAGCCAAGTCCCCCTAGGGGGGGCCTTTCAGCCCCAGCATTTT.

The J gene is TRBJ2-3, the V gene TRBV5-4; TRBD1 aligns across 7 bases. CDR1 is SGHNT, CDR2 YYREEE, per germline (reference sequence). V was pared by 2 bases and J by 2 bases, with 2 bases of the junction left unmatched. The CDR3 contains 14 residues. In DNA, the CDR3 is TGTGCCAGCAGCTTCGGGACAGCCACAGATACGCAGTATTTT. This translates into CASSFGTATDTQYF. The full variable domain, rest sourced from reference TRBV5-4 and TRBJ2-3, is ETGVTQSPTHLIKTRGQQVTLRCSSQSGHNTVSWYQQALGQGPQFIFQYYREEENGRGNFPPRFSGLQFPNYSSELNVNALELDDSALYLCASSFGTATDTQYFGPGTRLTVL.

The CDR3 sequence is CASSLGHNNEQFF. DNA for the CDR3: TGTGCCAGCAGCTTAGGACACAACAATGAGCAGTTCTTC. This chain links TRBV7-2 with TRBJ2-1; unclear D gene. With 1 base removed from V and 5 bases from J, the gap between germline ends came to 6 bases. This CDR3 is 13 amino acids long. Germline-derived CDR1 and CDR2 are SGHTA and FQGNSA.

This sequence joins TRBV10-2 and TRBJ1-2; D call uncertain. Trimming left V 4 bases short and J 1 base short, with 4 bases between. The germline gives CDR1 WSHSY, CDR2 SAAADI. CDR3 size: 12 residues. The CDR3 spells CASSAVNYGYTF. The CDR3 region has the DNA TGCGCCAGCAGTGCCGTTAACTATGGCTACACCTTC.

The chain carries TRBV12-3 or TRBV12-4 and TRBJ1-2; TRBD1 agrees at 7 bases. V was pared by 3 bases and J by 7 bases, with 2 bases of the junction left unmatched. This CDR3 contains 12 residues. CDR3 region: CASSFQGGGYTF. The CDR3 DNA reads TGTGCCAGCAGTTTTCAGGGGGGTGGCTACACCTTC.

The V gene is TRBV3-1 (or the pseudogene TRBV3-2), the J gene TRBJ1-2; D call uncertain. Deletions cut 0 bases from V and 7 bases from J, with 9 bases between. Germline V gives CDR1 LGHDT, CDR2 YNNKEL (reference sequence). The CDR3 has 13 amino acids. CDR3 sequence: CASSQDNWSGYTF. CDR3 in DNA: TGTGCCAGCAGCCAAGATAACTGGAGTGGCTACACCTTC.

This clone was observed once. The chain joins TRBV7-2 to TRBJ1-2, with a tentative D call TRBD1 (6 bases). Germline V lookup: CDR1 SGHTA, CDR2 FQGNSA. The CDR3 has 14 residues. V was clipped by 2 bases and J by 1 base, with 8 bases between them. The CDR3 DNA sequence: TGTGCCAGCAGCTTATCCAGGGGTAACTATGGCTACACCTTC. Protein: CASSLSRGNYGYTF.

This clone was found a few times. The V call is TRBV15, the J call TRBJ2-5; D is ambiguous. CDR1 and CDR2 (germline): LNHNV, YYDKDF (reference sequence). This CDR3 has 13 amino acids. V was clipped by 3 bases and J by 5 bases, with 10 bases between them. CDR3 sequence reads: CATSSLGGETQYF. The CDR3 DNA sequence: TGTGCCACCAGCAGCCTAGGTGGGGAGACCCAGTACTTC. The variable domain in full, with the rest retrieved from reference TRBV15 and TRBJ2-5, is DAMVIQNPRYQVTQFGKPVTLSCSQTLNHNVMYWYQQKSSQAPKLLFHYYDKDFNNEADTPDNFQSRRPNTSFCFLDIRSPGLGDTAMYLCATSSLGGETQYFGPGTRLLVL.